This TCR beta chain was captured in a study of blood T cell repertoires in COVID-19. Background on the study: T cells, B-cell-depleted T cells, or PBMCs provided the cDNA or gDNA that served as material.

Repertoires were generated with immunoSEQ multiplex PCR, while TCRdb's copy carries only in-frame clones and drops some. The table lists about 160,000 clones, around four fifths of them singletons. CDR1 is SGHTA, CDR2 FQGNSA, per germline. Trimming left V 1 base short and J 2 bases short, with 9 bases between. The length of the CDR3 is 14 residues. This clonotype was sampled from a man aged 65-85 years with acute or convalescent COVID-19. The rearrangement links TRBV7-2 to TRBJ2-7; D is ambiguous. The sequencing sample was made of peripheral blood. Here the CDR3 reads CASSLDYPPYEQYF. Here the CDR3 DNA reads TGTGCCAGCAGCTTAGACTACCCGCCCTACGAGCAGTACTTC.